A single sample gave rise to the 18 T cell receptor beta chains below, sequenced in a study of Ad26.COV2.S vaccination and SARS-CoV-2 variants. Some clones are missing from TCRdb's copy, which holds only in-frame ones; the method was immunoSEQ multiplex PCR. Among 300,000 to 350,000 clones listed, 75% to 90% were seen once. Treatment: 19 received Ad26.COV2.S at low or high dose, single or two shots; 5 received placebo; per-sample allocation not given. All samples were drawn on day 63, counting from the first vaccine or placebo injection. This sample comprised peripheral blood, obtained in a trial of Ad26.COV2.S vaccine versus placebo. These receptors all come from a person between 18 and 65 years old who received the Ad26.COV2.S COVID-19 vaccine or a placebo.

The J gene is TRBJ2-7, the V gene TRBV5-4; maybe TRBD1 (6 bases). CDR3 length: 14 residues. Germline CDR1 is SGHNT and CDR2 is YYREEE (reference sequence). The ends were cut back, 1 base at V and 4 bases at J, with 12 bases in the middle. CDR3 DNA sequence: TGTGCCAGCAGCTTGTATACAGGGTCGTACGAGCAGTACTTC. This translates into CASSLYTGSYEQYF.

The V call is TRBV4-3, the J call TRBJ2-5, with 11 bases aligning to TRBD2. This CDR3 has 16 amino acids. V shed 0 bases, J shed 4 bases, and the junction held 4 bases outside the gene matches. The germline CDR1 and CDR2 sequences are LGHNA and YSLEER. The CDR3 DNA sequence: TGCGCCAGCAGCCAAGAGGGGACTAGCGGCTCAGAGACCCAGTACTTC. Its protein product is CASSQEGTSGSETQYF.

The rearrangement uses TRBV10-3 and TRBJ1-5; 7 nucleotides align to TRBD1. This CDR3 has 15 amino acids. With V trimmed by 0 bases and J by 1 base, 0 bases remained unmatched. Germline values: CDR1 ENHRY, CDR2 SYGVKD. The CDR3 DNA is TGTGCCATCAGTGAGTCGGGACAGAGCAATCAGCCCCAGCATTTT. It specifies CAISESGQSNQPQHF.

The V call is TRBV7-2, the J call TRBJ2-5, with D unresolved. Trimming shortened V by 4 bases and J by 4 bases, and 10 bases separated the two germline ends. This CDR3 has 13 amino acids. The germline V gene has CDR1 SGHTA and CDR2 FQGNSA. This CDR3 reads CASSSGSAETQYF. The DNA for the CDR3 is TGTGCCAGCAGCTCTGGATCAGCAGAGACCCAGTACTTC.

This rearrangement joins TRBV19 to TRBJ1-5; maybe TRBD1 (5 bases). V lost 7 bases to trimming and J lost 5 bases, with 12 bases between them. The germline CDR1 and CDR2 sequences are LNHDA and SQIVND (reference sequence). CDR3 size: 13 residues. The CDR3 DNA is TGTGCCAGTAAGGGGAGGTTGGATCAGCCCCAGCATTTT. As protein: CASKGRLDQPQHF.

For the CDR3, the DNA is TGTGCCAGCAGTTACCCAACTAGTAACAATGAGCAGTTCTTC. Amino acid sequence: CASSYPTSNNEQFF. The chain joins TRBV5-8 to TRBJ2-1; D perhaps matches TRBD2 (5 bases). The germline V and J ends were trimmed by 5 bases and 5 bases, with 14 bases remaining between them. The CDR3 is 14 residues long. Germline lookup yields CDR1 SGHTS and CDR2 YDEGEE. The full variable domain, completed using reference TRBV5-8 and TRBJ2-1, is EAGVTQSPTHLIKTRGQQATLRCSPISGHTSVYWYQQALGLGLQFLLWYDEGEERNRGNFPPRFSGRQFPNYSSELNVNALELEDSALYLCASSYPTSNNEQFFGPGTRLTVL.

The rearrangement links TRBV6-5 to TRBJ2-6; D is unresolved. There are 15 residues in the CDR3. Germline assignment: CDR1 MNHEY and CDR2 SVGAGI. V was cut by 4 bases and J by 2 bases, with 9 bases left in between. CDR3 DNA sequence: TGTGCCAGCAGTTCACGGGTTACTGGGGCCAACGTCCTGACTTTC. Amino acids: CASSSRVTGANVLTF.

As to this clone: The DNA is omitted, as the CDR3 cannot be located on it reliably, and the CDR3 follows TCRdb's listing. The J gene is TRBJ2-3, the V gene TRBV12-5. From its first to its last residue, the CDR3 has 15 amino acids. In germline, CDR1 is LGHNT, CDR2 FRNRAP. CDR3 sequence reads: CASGLGTGPTDTQYF.

This clone was recorded only once. The genes are TRBV4-3 and TRBJ1-5; D is possibly TRBD1 (6 bases). The V gene lost 4 bases and the J gene lost 2 bases, with 18 bases spanning the gap. The CDR3 loop spans 17 amino acids. Germline CDR1 is LGHNA and CDR2 is YSLEER. The CDR3 DNA follows: TGCGCCAGCAGCCCATACAGGGATGTTTTTGGCAATCAGCCCCAGCATTTT. It codes for CASSPYRDVFGNQPQHF.

The CDR3 DNA is TGTGCCAGCTCACCTACAGGGAACACCGCTGGAAACACCATATATTTT. Its translation is CASSPTGNTAGNTIYF. The chain uses TRBV18 and TRBJ1-3; maybe TRBD1 (6 bases). The germline V gene encodes CDR1 KGHSH and CDR2 LQKENI. Trimming took off 3 bases at V and 2 bases at J, with 14 bases between the two ends. This CDR3 comprises 16 residues. The full variable domain, in which reference TRBV18 and TRBJ1-3 provide the parts outside the CDR3, is NAGVMQNPRHLVRRRGQEARLRCSPMKGHSHVYWYRQLPEEGLKFMVYLQKENIIDESGMPKERFSAEFPKEGPSILRIQQVVRGDSAAYFCASSPTGNTAGNTIYFGEGSWLTVV.

V and J are TRBV5-1 and TRBJ1-5; 11 bases match TRBD1. Germline-derived CDR1 and CDR2 are SGHRS and YFSETQ. The CDR3 covers 15 residues. The J segment lost 5 bases and the V segment lost 4 bases, leaving 5 bases of the junction unmatched. The CDR3 sequence is CASSLGQGADQPQHF. The CDR3 bases are TGCGCCAGCAGCCTAGGACAGGGGGCAGATCAGCCCCAGCATTTT.

The V call is TRBV9, the J call TRBJ2-5; D call uncertain. Trimming stripped 0 bases from V and 1 base from J, with 4 bases between. The CDR3 totals 13 residues. Germline CDR1 and CDR2: SGDLS and YYNGEE. The chain's CDR3 is CASSVGTQETQYF. The CDR3 nucleotides read TGTGCCAGCAGCGTAGGAACCCAAGAGACCCAGTACTTC. Together with reference TRBV9 and TRBJ2-5, the CDR3 gives the full variable domain: DSGVTQTPKHLITATGQRVTLRCSPRSGDLSVYWYQQSLDQGLQFLIQYYNGEERAKGNILERFSAQQFPDLHSELNLSSLELGDSALYFCASSVGTQETQYFGPGTRLLVL.

The chain joins TRBV15 to TRBJ2-7, with D hard to call. Germline values: CDR1 LNHNV, CDR2 YYDKDF (reference sequence). V was cut by 1 base and J by 3 bases, with 7 bases left in between. The CDR3 is 13 residues long. The CDR3 sequence: CATSRVTDYEQYF. The CDR3 DNA follows: TGTGCCACCAGCAGAGTAACCGACTACGAGCAGTACTTC.

The V and J genes are TRBV4-1 and TRBJ2-6; tentatively, D is TRBD2 (5 bases). CDR3 size: 17 residues. From germline, CDR1 is MGHRA and CDR2 YSYEKL. Trimming cost V 0 bases and J 2 bases, with 11 bases left between them. The CDR3 DNA reads TGCGCCAGCAGCCAAGATAATTCCGGGGCTGGGGCCAACGTCCTGACTTTC. Its translation is CASSQDNSGAGANVLTF.

In DNA form, the CDR3 reads TGTGCCAGCAGCTTCGTCCCGGGACTAGCGGGAGGGGGCAATGAGCAGTTCTTC. Protein sequence: CASSFVPGLAGGGNEQFF. J is TRBJ2-1 and V is TRBV7-2; the match to TRBD2 covers 16 bases. J was trimmed by 6 bases and V by 3 bases; bases with no gene match: 8. Germline V gene lookup returns CDR1 SGHTA and CDR2 FQGNSA. The CDR3 has 18 amino acids.

The gene calls are TRBV7-8 and TRBJ1-5, with a possible D match to TRBD1 (5 bases). The CDR3 sequence is 14 residues long. In germline, CDR1 is SGHVS, CDR2 FQNEAQ. The V and J ends lost 1 base and 9 bases respectively, with 13 bases between them. CDR3 in amino acids: CASSLDGAGGPQHF. The CDR3 region has the DNA TGTGCCAGCAGCTTAGATGGGGCCGGTGGGCCCCAGCATTTT.

The chain joins TRBV19 to TRBJ2-3; 7 bases match TRBD1. The CDR3 covers 14 residues. The germline CDR1 and CDR2 sequences are LNHDA and SQIVND (reference sequence). J lost 3 bases, V lost 10 bases, and 10 bases had no gene match. This chain's CDR3 is CATATGWGTDTQYF. The DNA for the CDR3 is TGTGCCACCGCGACAGGGTGGGGAACAGATACGCAGTATTTT.

Here the CDR3 reads CASTPGMGQPQHF. The CDR3 DNA reads as TGTGCCAGCACCCCGGGAATGGGTCAGCCCCAGCATTTT. The chain links TRBV27 to TRBJ1-5; D is unresolved. Germline-derived CDR1 and CDR2 are MNHEY and SMNVEV (reference sequence). Between the trimmed V and J ends, which lost 7 bases and 6 bases, there was a span of 13 bases. This CDR3 comprises 13 residues.